The rows below give T cell receptor beta chains drawn from one sample of a study of blood T cell repertoires in COVID-19. The data were produced by immunoSEQ multiplex PCR, yet TCRdb's version contains in-frame clones alone and is incomplete. The sample includes 130,000 or so clones, almost 85% of them seen just once. The sequenced sample was PBMCs or T cells enriched from blood (not recorded which). The receptors here all came from a woman aged 45-65 years with acute COVID-19. Each CDR3 is given with its conserved first and last residue. A D gene is named only where the DNA matches it firmly. A row's size may be missing; if present it is once, few, many or a size class.

>-|TRBV2|TRBJ2-7|-
TGTGCCAGCCGGATAGCGGCCTACGAGCAGTACTTC
CASRIAAYEQYF
>TRBD1|TRBV30|TRBJ1-3|once
TGTGCCTGGGGGGACAGGATTCTCTCTGGAAACACCATATATTTT
CAWGDRILSGNTIYF
>-|TRBV2|TRBJ2-5|-
TGTGCCAGCAGTGTCCATGAGACCCAGTACTTC
CASSVHETQYF
>-|TRBV4-3|TRBJ2-1|-
TGCGCCAGCAGCCATCATGTTGCGGAGGTCTACAATGAGCAGTTCTTC
CASSHHVAEVYNEQFF
>TRBD2|TRBV7-2|TRBJ2-1|-
TGTGCCAGCAGCCCTGGGACTAGCGGCTACAATGAGCAGTTCTTC
CASSPGTSGYNEQFF
>-|TRBV25-1|TRBJ1-2|-
TGTGCCAGCAGTGCGTCCTTAGGCTACACCTTC
CASSASLGYTF
>-|TRBV2|TRBJ1-1|-
TGTGCCAGCAGACAGGTTATGAACACTGAAGCTTTCTTT
CASRQVMNTEAFF
>TRBD2|TRBV3-1/TRBV3-2|TRBJ2-1|-
TGTGCCAGCAGCCAGTTAGCGGGAGCCCCCCTCGAGCAGTTCTTC
CASSQLAGAPLEQFF
>-|TRBV5-4|TRBJ1-1|-
TGTGCCAGCAGCTACGACAGATACACTGAAGCTTTCTTT
CASSYDRYTEAFF
>TRBD1|TRBV11-2|TRBJ2-7|-
TGTGCCAGCAGCTTAGAGGGACAGCGACCCTACGAGCAGTACTTC
CASSLEGQRPYEQYF
>-|TRBV9|TRBJ1-5|-
TGTGCCAGCAGCCCGGACGGACATAGCAATCAGCCCCAGCATTTT
CASSPDGHSNQPQHF
>TRBD1|TRBV4-1|TRBJ1-3|-
TGCGCCAGCAGCCAAGCCGGGACAGCTGGAAACACCATATATTTT
CASSQAGTAGNTIYF
>TRBD2|TRBV3-1/TRBV3-2|TRBJ2-7|-
TGTGCCAGCAGCCAAAGGGGTGGGCCGGGACTAGCGGGAGTCGAGCAGTACTTC
CASSQRGGPGLAGVEQYF
>-|TRBV24-1|TRBJ1-2|once
TGTGCCCCCGGAAAAGTCATACTAGGTGGTGGCTACACCTTC
CAPGKVILGGGYTF
>TRBD2|TRBV6-5|TRBJ2-1|-
TGTGCCAGCAGTTATCGCGGGAGGGCCATCAATGAGCAGTTCTTC
CASSYRGRAINEQFF
>TRBD1|TRBV28|TRBJ1-2|-
TGTGCCAGCAGTTGGGACAGGGCTAACTATGGCTACACCTTC
CASSWDRANYGYTF
>-|TRBV19|TRBJ2-1|-
TGTGCCAGTACCCCTCGGGGGTCGTCCGGGAGTGAGCAGTTCTTC
CASTPRGSSGSEQFF
>-|TRBV5-8|TRBJ2-5|-
TGTGCCAGCAGCTTGGTGGCCAACCAAGAGACCCAGTACTTC
CASSLVANQETQYF
>TRBD1|TRBV27|TRBJ2-2|-
TGTGCCAGCACTAGGGACAGGGCGACCACCGGGGAGCTGTTTTTT
CASTRDRATTGELFF
>TRBD1|TRBV27|TRBJ1-6|-
TGTGCCAGCAGTTCAGCGGGGGGGACAGGGAATGCTAATTCACCCCTCCACTTT
CASSSAGGTGNANSPLHF
>TRBD1|TRBV18|TRBJ2-1|-
TGTGCCAGCTCACCACCGACAGGGAGAAGTGAGCAGTTCTTC
CASSPPTGRSEQFF
>TRBD2|TRBV5-1|TRBJ2-1|-
TGCGCCAGCAGCTTGGTAGCGGGAGGGCTCAATGAGCAGTTCTTC
CASSLVAGGLNEQFF
>-|TRBV18|TRBJ1-1|-
TGTGCCAGCTCACCACGGGGGGTTCTTGGCGCTTTCTTT
CASSPRGVLGAFF
>TRBD1|TRBV27|TRBJ1-1|few
TGTGCCAGCAGTACAGGGGGAGAAGCTTTCTTT
CASSTGGEAFF
>-|TRBV24-1|TRBJ2-7|-
TGTGCCACTTCTAGCTACCCTATGGACGAGCAGTACTTC
CATSSYPMDEQYF
>TRBD1|TRBV6-1|TRBJ2-7|-
TGTGCCAGCAGGGGGACAGGAGTAACCTACGAGCAGTACTTC
CASRGTGVTYEQYF
>-|TRBV11-2|TRBJ2-1|-
TGTGCCAGCAGCTCTCCCCGGGGTAGCCCCAATGAGCAGTTCTTC
CASSSPRGSPNEQFF
>TRBD1|TRBV7-9|TRBJ1-1|-
TGTGCCAGCAGCCAGGGACAGGCGGACACTGAAGCTTTCTTT
CASSQGQADTEAFF
>TRBD2|TRBV7-3|TRBJ2-1|-
TGTGCCAGCAGCCCTCAGACTAGCGGGGACTTTGCGGATGAGCAGTTCTTC
CASSPQTSGDFADEQFF
>TRBD2|TRBV14|TRBJ2-7|once
TGTGCCAGCAGCCCCCTAGCGGGAGGATCCTACGAGCAGTACTTC
CASSPLAGGSYEQYF
>-|TRBV19|TRBJ1-2|-
TGTGCCAGTAGTATTGGCAGTGACTATGGCTACACCTTC
CASSIGSDYGYTF
>-|TRBV7-9|TRBJ2-5|-
TGTGCCAGCAGTGGGGGGGCTGGAGAGACCCAGTACTTC
CASSGGAGETQYF
>TRBD1|TRBV6-5|TRBJ2-3|-
TGTGCCAGCAGCAGAAGGACAGGGGGCGGAGATACGCAGTATTTT
CASSRRTGGGDTQYF
>TRBD1|TRBV7-9|TRBJ2-7|-
TGTGCCAGCAGCTTAGCCCGGACAGAACAGGGGCTCAGGGCCTACGAGCAGTACTTC
CASSLARTEQGLRAYEQYF
>-|TRBV12-3/TRBV12-4|TRBJ1-2|-
TGTGCCAGCACCCCCGACAGAACCTATGGCTACACCTTC
CASTPDRTYGYTF
>-|TRBV7-2|TRBJ2-3|-
TGTGCCAGCAGCAAAGGGGCGCCAGCTAGCACAGATACGCAGTATTTT
CASSKGAPASTDTQYF
>TRBD2|TRBV5-1|TRBJ2-1|-
TGCGCCAGCAGTCCGACTAGCGGGATTAGCCACAATGAGCAGTTCTTC
CASSPTSGISHNEQFF
>-|TRBV19|TRBJ1-4|-
TGTGCCAGTAGTCGACGACAGGCCACGAAACTGTTTTTT
CASSRRQATKLFF
>-|TRBV5-1|TRBJ1-1|-
TGCGCCAGCAGCCCCTGGGCCATCGCCGGCACTGAAGCTTTCTTT
CASSPWAIAGTEAFF
>TRBD1|TRBV15|TRBJ1-5|once
TGTGCCACCAGCAGAGATCTTGGAGGGGGCTCAGGTCAGCCCCAGCATTTT
CATSRDLGGGSGQPQHF
>TRBD1|TRBV6-1|TRBJ1-5|medium-sized
TGTGCCAGCAGTGGACCTGGACAGGGGAACAATCAGCCCCAGCATTTT
CASSGPGQGNNQPQHF
>-|TRBV5-4|TRBJ2-5|-
TGTGCCAGCAGCTTGTTAGGGACGGGGACACGACAAGAGACCCAGTACTTC
CASSLLGTGTRQETQYF
>-|TRBV12-3/TRBV12-4|TRBJ1-2|-
TGTGCCAGCAGTTTACGGGGGGCTAGTGGCTACACCTTC
CASSLRGASGYTF
>-|TRBV6-5|TRBJ2-1|-
TGTGCCAGCAGTTTTAGACAGACGAGCTCCTACAATGAGCAGTTCTTC
CASSFRQTSSYNEQFF
>TRBD2|TRBV5-1|TRBJ2-4|once
TGCGCCAGCAGCGGCGGGAGGGCGGGAAACATTCAGTACTTC
CASSGGRAGNIQYF
>TRBD2|TRBV27|TRBJ2-7|-
TGTGCCAGTAACGAGGTGGCGGGAGGTTTCTACGAGCAGTACTTC
CASNEVAGGFYEQYF
>-|TRBV7-2|TRBJ1-1|-
TGTGCCAGCAGCGCCCGGACTGGGAACACTGAAGCTTTCTTT
CASSARTGNTEAFF
>TRBD1|TRBV12-3/TRBV12-4|TRBJ2-7|-
TGTGCCAGCAGGGGACAGGGTTACGAGCAGTACTTC
CASRGQGYEQYF
>-|TRBV11-2|TRBJ1-1|-
TGTGCCAGCAGCTTAGGGGCAGGCTACACTGAAGCTTTCTTT
CASSLGAGYTEAFF
>TRBD1|TRBV19|TRBJ1-5|-
TGTGCCAGTAGTCCGTTGGGACAGGGGAGCCAGCCCCAGCATTTT
CASSPLGQGSQPQHF
>-|TRBV4-2|TRBJ1-2|-
TGTGCCAGCAGCCAAGAGATCAGGGGAGGGAACTATGGCTACACCTTC
CASSQEIRGGNYGYTF
>-|TRBV30|TRBJ1-3|-
TGTGCCTGGAGTCCTCCCGGGGGGCCTGGAAACACCATATATTTT
CAWSPPGGPGNTIYF
>-|TRBV14|TRBJ2-3|-
TGTGCCAGCAGCCCCCAGGGGAGCGCTCTCGGTGGGACGCAGTATTTT
CASSPQGSALGGTQYF
>-|TRBV19|TRBJ1-1|-
TGTGCCAGTAGTGTGGGACAACAGAACACTGAAGCTTTCTTT
CASSVGQQNTEAFF